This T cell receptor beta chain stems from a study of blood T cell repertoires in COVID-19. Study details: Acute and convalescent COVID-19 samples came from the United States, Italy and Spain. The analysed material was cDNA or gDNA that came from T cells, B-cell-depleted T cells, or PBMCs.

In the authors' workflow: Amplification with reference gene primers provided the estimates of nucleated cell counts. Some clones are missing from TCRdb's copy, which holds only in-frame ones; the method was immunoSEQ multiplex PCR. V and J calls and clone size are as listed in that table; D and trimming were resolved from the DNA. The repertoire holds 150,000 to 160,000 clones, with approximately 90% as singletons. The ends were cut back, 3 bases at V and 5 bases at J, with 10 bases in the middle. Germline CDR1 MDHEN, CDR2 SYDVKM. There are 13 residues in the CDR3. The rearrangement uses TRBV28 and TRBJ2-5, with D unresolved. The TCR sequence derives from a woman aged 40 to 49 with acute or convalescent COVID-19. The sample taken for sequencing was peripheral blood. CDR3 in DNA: TGTGCCAGCAGTTTTAGAGGATGGGAGACCCAGTACTTC. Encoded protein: CASSFRGWETQYF.